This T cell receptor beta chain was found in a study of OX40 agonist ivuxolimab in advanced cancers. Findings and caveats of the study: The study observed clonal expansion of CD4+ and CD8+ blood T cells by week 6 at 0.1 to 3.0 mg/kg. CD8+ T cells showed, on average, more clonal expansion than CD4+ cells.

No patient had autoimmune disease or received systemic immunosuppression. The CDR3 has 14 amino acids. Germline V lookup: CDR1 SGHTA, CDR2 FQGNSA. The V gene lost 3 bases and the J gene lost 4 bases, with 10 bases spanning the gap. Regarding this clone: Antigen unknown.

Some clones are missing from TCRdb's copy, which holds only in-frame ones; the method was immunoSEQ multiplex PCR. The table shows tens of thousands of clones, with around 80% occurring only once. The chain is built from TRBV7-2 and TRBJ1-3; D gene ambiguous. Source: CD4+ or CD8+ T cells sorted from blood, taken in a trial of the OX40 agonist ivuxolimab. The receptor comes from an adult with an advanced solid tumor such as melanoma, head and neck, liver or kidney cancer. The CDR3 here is CASSFTGYGNTIYF. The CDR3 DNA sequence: TGTGCCAGCAGCTTTACTGGATACGGAAACACCATATATTTT. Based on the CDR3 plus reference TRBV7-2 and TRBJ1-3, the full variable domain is GAGVSQSPSNKVTEKGKDVELRCDPISGHTALYWYRQSLGQGLEFLIYFQGNSAPDKSGLPSDRFSAERTGGSVSTLTIQRTQQEDSAVYLCASSFTGYGNTIYFGEGSWLTVV.